The sequence of this T cell receptor (beta chain) was determined in a study of blood T cell repertoires in COVID-19 (TCRdb year 2020). With regard to the full study: Samples covering the acute and convalescent phases of COVID-19 were provided by collaborators in the United States, Italy and Spain. The prospective study material was composed of cDNA or gDNA derived from T cells, B-cell-depleted T cells, or PBMCs. The dataset comprised deeply sampled blood TCRbeta repertoires from subjects exposed to, actively infected with, or recovered from COVID-19. A freely available public database, intended as a resource for researchers studying the immune response to SARS-CoV-2, is where the repertoires were released. Samples came from the ongoing ImmuneRACE study (first 160 participants) plus 1,254 subjects from 6 global collaborators. Sample metadata almost always included a de-identified subject ID, COVID-19 status, age in years and sex. HLA class I and class II types, where available, came from metadata supplied by the sample provider rather than from assay-based typing.

The immunoSEQ Assay, a bias-controlled multiplex PCR, was used to amplify TCRbeta CDR3 regions from genomic DNA. On the study's bioinformatics: Within the assay, amplification of reference gene primers was used to estimate how many nucleated cells each sample contained. To quantify the absolute abundance of each unique TCRbeta CDR3 rearrangement, sequence reads were collapsed and filtered. For each sample, productive Simpson clonality was calculated by taking the square root of Simpson's diversity index across productive rearrangements. TCRdb's version of the immuneACCESS table is confined to in-frame rearrangements and falls short of the full clone set. An unresolved V gene accounts for under half of the shortfall where checked; the remainder is of unknown origin. V and J calls and clone size follow that table, whereas D and trimming were derived from the DNA. Present in this sample are hundreds of thousands of clones, about 80% of which were seen just once. Around 4.6% of the sample lies in the top ten.

Enrolling through a virtual design, the prospective study's participants ranged in age from roughly 18 to 89 years and lived across around 25 United States geographic areas. In the prospective study, participants were assigned to cohorts based on the clinical history participants reported in a screening survey and a study questionnaire. Exposed participants had been in contact, within 2 weeks of entering the study, with a person who had a PCR-confirmed or clinician-diagnosed case of COVID-19. In the prospective study, whole blood, serum and a nasopharyngeal or oropharyngeal swab were collected from each participant by mobile phlebotomists. Prospective study participants could optionally give additional blood draws and questionnaires over an approximately 2-month period. Prospective study blood samples were shipped either frozen or at room temperature before DNA extraction. The investigation overall reported the following: Clinical and demographic metadata were provided uncurated, with the amount varying by source and participant.

Details on this clone: What antigen it recognizes has not been identified. The record has no base qualities; no much larger clone is one base away.

From its cysteine to its phenylalanine, the CDR3 spans 12 amino acids. The CDR3 DNA has 36 bases and is translated from base 1. CDR1 is given as ENHRY and CDR2 as SYGVKD, both from the germline V gene. V is pruned by 11 bases and J by 5 bases, leaving 5 bases of the junction without a gene match. This TCR was recovered from a woman aged 50 to 65 who had been exposed to COVID-19. This receptor chain uses TRBV10-3 and TRBJ2-2, and 7 junctional nucleotides match TRBD1. Material: PBMCs or T cells enriched from blood (not recorded which). The nucleotides are TGTGCCTCAGGGGGATTGACCGGGGAGCTGTTTTTT. The encoded protein is CASGGLTGELFF.